This TCR beta chain was recovered during a study of shared clonotypes between healthy human individuals. This CDR3 contains 13 residues. Trimming cost V 5 bases and J 6 bases, with 10 bases left between them. Germline values: CDR1 SGHTA, CDR2 FQGTGA. The assay was immunoSEQ multiplex PCR, and TCRdb's table has in-frame clones only and misses some. This table has 400,000 to 550,000 clones, 79% appearing once. The clonotype originates from a woman aged 40-49 years in good health. Some clones in this sample may be carry-over from other donors' samples. V is TRBV7-3 and J is TRBJ2-2; D remains ambiguous. The specimen was PBMCs. The DNA for the CDR3 is TGTGCCAGCAGCCCTCAAAGATCCGGGGAGCTGTTTTTT. Amino acid sequence: CASSPQRSGELFF.